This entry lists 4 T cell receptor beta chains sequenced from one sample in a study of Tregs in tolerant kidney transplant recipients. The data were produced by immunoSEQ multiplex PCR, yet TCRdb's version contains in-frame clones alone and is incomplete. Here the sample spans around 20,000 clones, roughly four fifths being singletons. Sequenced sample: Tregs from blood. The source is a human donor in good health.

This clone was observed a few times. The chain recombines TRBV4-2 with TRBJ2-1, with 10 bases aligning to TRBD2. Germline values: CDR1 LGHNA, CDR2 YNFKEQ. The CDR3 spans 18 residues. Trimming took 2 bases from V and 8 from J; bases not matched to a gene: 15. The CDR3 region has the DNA TGTGCCAGCAGCCAACCTTCGGGGAGCGGGGGGGCTCCCCATGAGCAGTTCTTC. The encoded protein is CASSQPSGSGGAPHEQFF.

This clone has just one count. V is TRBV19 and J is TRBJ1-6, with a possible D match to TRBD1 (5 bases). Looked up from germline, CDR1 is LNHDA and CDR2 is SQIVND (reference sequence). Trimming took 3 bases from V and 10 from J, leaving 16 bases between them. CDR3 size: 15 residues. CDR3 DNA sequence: TGTGCCAGTAGTATTCAACAATTAGGGGACTCACCCCTCCACTTT. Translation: CASSIQQLGDSPLHF.

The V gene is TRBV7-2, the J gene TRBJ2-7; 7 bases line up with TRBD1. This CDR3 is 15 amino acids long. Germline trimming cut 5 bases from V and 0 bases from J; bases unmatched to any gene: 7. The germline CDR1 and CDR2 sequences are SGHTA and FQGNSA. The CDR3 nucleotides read TGTGCCAGCAGCGTCGAGGACAGGTACTCCTACGAGCAGTACTTC. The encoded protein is CASSVEDRYSYEQYF. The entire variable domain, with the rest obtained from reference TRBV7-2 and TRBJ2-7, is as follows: GAGVSQSPSNKVTEKGKDVELRCDPISGHTALYWYRQSLGQGLEFLIYFQGNSAPDKSGLPSDRFSAERTGGSVSTLTIQRTQQEDSAVYLCASSVEDRYSYEQYFGPGTRLTVT.

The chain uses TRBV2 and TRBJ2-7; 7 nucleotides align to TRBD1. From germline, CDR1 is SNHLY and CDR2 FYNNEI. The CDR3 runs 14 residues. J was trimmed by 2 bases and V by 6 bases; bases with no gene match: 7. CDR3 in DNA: TGTGCCAGCAGCGCCGACAGGGACGCCTACGAGCAGTACTTC. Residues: CASSADRDAYEQYF.